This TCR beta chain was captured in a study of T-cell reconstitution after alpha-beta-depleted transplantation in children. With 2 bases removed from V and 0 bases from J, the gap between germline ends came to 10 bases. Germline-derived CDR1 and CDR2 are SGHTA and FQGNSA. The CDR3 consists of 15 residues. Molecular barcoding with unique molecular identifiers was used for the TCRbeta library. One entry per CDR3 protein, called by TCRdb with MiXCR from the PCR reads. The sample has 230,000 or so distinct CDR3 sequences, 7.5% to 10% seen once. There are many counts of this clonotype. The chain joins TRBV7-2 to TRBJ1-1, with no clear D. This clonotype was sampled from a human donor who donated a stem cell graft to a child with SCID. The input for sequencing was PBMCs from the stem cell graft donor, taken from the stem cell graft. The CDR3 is CASSLLGSMNTEAFF. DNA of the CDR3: TGTGCCAGCAGCTTACTGGGGTCCATGAACACTGAAGCTTTCTTT.